Below, 15 T cell receptor beta chains from the same sample are listed, as sequenced in a study of cytomegalovirus exposure and HLA in healthy donors. Primers for the PCR totalled 60 Vbeta and 13 Jbeta. Sequencing used immunoSEQ multiplex PCR; TCRdb keeps in-frame clones, though not all of them. The sample shows under 150,000 clones, around 77% of them seen only once. The sequenced sample consisted of PBMCs. These receptors all stem from a woman aged 25 to 39 in good health and CMV-seropositive.

In this sample, this clone turned up a few times. Sequence at one end of the junction differs from germline and may be a read error. The chain links TRBV7-7 to TRBJ2-3; TRBD2 matches at 8 bases. The germline V gene encodes CDR1 SSHAT and CDR2 FNYEAQ (reference sequence). CDR3 length: 14 residues. CDR3 DNA: TGTGCTAGCAGCCGCGGGGGGTGGGTGGATACGCAGTATTTT. Its protein is CASSRGGWVDTQYF.

The CDR3 DNA reads TGTGCCAGCAGTCGCCAGGGAGGCTCCTACGAGCAGTACTTC. Translating it yields CASSRQGGSYEQYF. The rearrangement joins TRBV27 to TRBJ2-7; weak D call: TRBD2 (6 bases). Germline CDR1 reads MNHEY; CDR2 reads SMNVEV (reference sequence). The ends were cut back, 5 bases at V and 0 bases at J, with 11 bases in the middle. The CDR3 has 14 amino acids.

The rearrangement joins TRBV11-2 to TRBJ2-2; 7 bases agree with TRBD2. Germline lookup yields CDR1 SGHAT and CDR2 FQNNGV. CDR3 length: 16 residues. After removal of 1 base from V and 6 bases from J, the junction contained 8 bases not matched to a gene. The CDR3 spells CASSLGGPGGAGELFF. DNA of the CDR3: TGTGCCAGCAGCTTAGGAGGCCCGGGAGGAGCCGGGGAGCTGTTTTTT.

The V and J genes are TRBV27 and TRBJ1-5; the D gene is possibly TRBD1 (6 bases). Germline V lookup: CDR1 MNHEY, CDR2 SMNVEV (reference sequence). With 5 bases removed from V and 7 bases from J, the gap between germline ends came to 21 bases. This CDR3 is 16 amino acids long. The CDR3 sequence: CASSPTATGWQQPQHF. The CDR3 coding sequence is TGTGCCAGCAGTCCTACCGCAACAGGGTGGCAGCAGCCCCAGCATTTT.

CDR3 region: CASSLSRETEAFF. As DNA, the CDR3 is TGTGCCAGCAGCTTATCTAGGGAGACTGAAGCTTTCTTT. The chain carries TRBV7-2 and TRBJ1-1; D unclear. V was pared by 2 bases and J by 5 bases, with 9 bases between. CDR1 is SGHTA, CDR2 FQGNSA, per germline. CDR3 length: 13 residues.

V and J are TRBV5-1 and TRBJ1-4, with no clear D. The CDR3 contains 13 residues. V lost 3 bases and J lost 3, with 6 bases in between. Germline V gives CDR1 SGHRS, CDR2 YFSETQ. The DNA of the CDR3 is TGCGCCAGCAGCTCAACAGCTAATGAAAAACTGTTTTTT. Protein product: CASSSTANEKLFF.

The rearrangement uses TRBV6-6 and TRBJ2-3; unclear D gene. This CDR3 contains 14 residues. V was trimmed by 8 bases and J by 6 bases, leaving 18 bases between them. Germline V gene sequence: CDR1 MNHNY, CDR2 SVGAGI (reference sequence). The CDR3 coding sequence is TGTGCCAGCCCCCCAGTGATGAATTCGGATACGCAGTATTTT. Translating gives CASPPVMNSDTQYF.

The chain carries TRBV30 and TRBJ2-3, with D perhaps TRBD1 (6 bases). CDR1 and CDR2 (germline): GTSNPN, SVGIG (reference sequence). CDR3 length: 13 amino acids. V was pared by 5 bases and J by 4 bases, with 13 bases between. CDR3 loop: CAWGVGTPDTQYF. CDR3 DNA: TGTGCCTGGGGGGTTGGGACACCAGATACGCAGTATTTT.

Written as DNA, the CDR3 is TGTGCCAGCAGGAGGGGACAGGGGGCTGGGGGCTACACCTTC. It specifies CASRRGQGAGGYTF. The rearrangement uses TRBV2 and TRBJ1-2; 12 nucleotides line up with TRBD1. This CDR3 is 14 amino acids long. J lost 8 bases, V lost 6 bases, and 7 bases had no gene match. CDR1 is SNHLY, CDR2 FYNNEI, per germline.

The chain recombines TRBV2 with TRBJ2-7; tentatively, D is TRBD2 (5 bases). Germline V lookup: CDR1 SNHLY, CDR2 FYNNEI. This CDR3 has 13 amino acids. Trimming cost V 8 bases and J 0 bases, with 11 bases left between them. Here the CDR3 reads CASLKTSSYEQYF. DNA of the CDR3: TGTGCCAGCCTGAAAACTAGCTCCTACGAGCAGTACTTC.

The rearrangement uses TRBV5-1 and TRBJ1-1, with TRBD1 matching 10 bases. The CDR3 extends over 17 amino acids. The ends lost 0 bases at V and 0 bases at J; junction bases unmatched: 5. CDR1 is SGHRS, CDR2 YFSETQ, per germline. The CDR3 bases are TGCGCCAGCAGCTTGGACCCGGGACAGGGGATGAACACTGAAGCTTTCTTT. Translating gives CASSLDPGQGMNTEAFF.

The genes are TRBV27 and TRBJ2-1; tentative D call: TRBD2 (5 bases). There are 15 residues in the CDR3. V lost 4 bases and J 3 bases, leaving 13 bases between the germline ends. Germline V gene lookup returns CDR1 MNHEY and CDR2 SMNVEV (reference sequence). CDR3 protein: CASSSPTGFYNEQFF. The DNA for the CDR3 is TGTGCCAGCAGTTCCCCGACGGGATTCTACAATGAGCAGTTCTTC.

Comment on this clone: Other DNA sequences from this sample encode an identical CDR3 as well. This chain uses TRBV30 with TRBJ1-2; D uncertain. V was shortened by 0 bases and J by 8 bases, with 7 bases between the two germline ends. This CDR3 spans 11 amino acids. Germline V CDR1 and CDR2: GTSNPN, SVGIG (reference sequence). The CDR3 DNA is TGTGCCTGGAGTGTATCCGGGGGCTACACCTTC. Translating it yields CAWSVSGGYTF.

The rearrangement joins TRBV28 to TRBJ1-1, with D uncertain. V was clipped by 5 bases and J by 4 bases, with 11 bases between them. There are 13 residues in the CDR3. The germline gives CDR1 MDHEN, CDR2 SYDVKM. The CDR3 spells CASSTYVGTEAFF. The CDR3, as DNA: TGTGCCAGCAGTACCTACGTCGGCACTGAAGCTTTCTTT.

The rearrangement links TRBV27 to TRBJ1-1, with D tentatively TRBD1 (5 bases). The length of the CDR3 is 15 residues. Trimming removed 1 base from V and 4 bases from J, with 13 bases in between. Germline assignment: CDR1 MNHEY and CDR2 SMNVEV (reference sequence). The DNA for the CDR3 is TGTGCCAGCAGTTTATTAACAGGAACCTTCACTGAAGCTTTCTTT. Translated, it gives CASSLLTGTFTEAFF.